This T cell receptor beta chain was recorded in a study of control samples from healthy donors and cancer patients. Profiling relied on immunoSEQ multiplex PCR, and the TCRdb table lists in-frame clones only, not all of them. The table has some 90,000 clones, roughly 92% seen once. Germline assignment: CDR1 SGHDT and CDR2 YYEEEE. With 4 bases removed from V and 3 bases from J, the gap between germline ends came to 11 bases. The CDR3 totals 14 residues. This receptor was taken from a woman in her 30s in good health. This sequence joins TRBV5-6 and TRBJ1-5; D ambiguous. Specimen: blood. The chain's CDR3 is CASSRRDFNQPQHF. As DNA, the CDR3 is TGTGCCAGCAGCCGTCGGGATTTCAATCAGCCCCAGCATTTT.